This record concerns one T cell receptor beta chain sequence. Its antigen is as yet unknown. Researchers reported that TCR beta cDNA libraries carried unique molecular identifiers. T cells, roughly 0.95 to 10 million of them, yielded some 510,000 cDNA molecules. TCRdb processed the PCR reads anew with MiXCR; each CDR3 protein has one entry. There are roughly 700,000 distinct CDR3 sequences in the sample; 30% occur only once, and about 0.5% lies in the top ten. V was trimmed by 5 bases and J by 0 bases, leaving 12 bases between them. Germline V lookup: CDR1 SGHRS, CDR2 YFSETQ. The CDR3 spans 15 residues. The sample is drawn from a study of post-analysis software for immune sequencing data. Study-level results: Elevated frequency relative to controls characterized 4 or 5 TRBV segments in patients, TRBV5-6, TRBV5-1 and TRBV20-1 among them. For normalized Chao1 diversity, multiple sclerosis patients scored significantly lower than controls did.

This rearrangement joins TRBV5-1 to TRBJ2-1; D is undetermined. The receptor was isolated from a girl between 10 and 17 years old with multiple sclerosis. Specimen: blood. The CDR3 spells CASRDVDLSYNEQFF. The CDR3 region has the DNA TGCGCCAGCAGGGACGTGGACCTCTCCTACAATGAGCAGTTCTTC.